The rows below give T cell receptor beta chains drawn from one sample of a study of blood T cell repertoires in COVID-19. Clones were sequenced by immunoSEQ multiplex PCR, and TCRdb holds only the in-frame ones, with some missing. The sample lists 110,000 or so clones; approximately 91% were seen once. Sequencing was carried out using peripheral blood. These receptors originate from a woman in her 70s who had recovered from COVID-19. CDR3s include the opening cysteine and the closing phenylalanine or tryptophan. The D gene is left open where the match is weak. A row's size may be missing; if present it is once, few, many or a size class.

clone_size	v_call	d_call	j_call	cdr3_nt	cdr3_aa
.	TRBV12-3/TRBV12-4	.	TRBJ1-1	TGTGCCAGCACCTTAGGAGTAGGCAGTGAAGCTTTCTTT	CASTLGVGSEAFF
.	TRBV25-1	.	TRBJ1-2	TGTGCCAGCACGGACAGTACTCACTATGGCTACACCTTC	CASTDSTHYGYTF
.	TRBV28	.	TRBJ1-3	TGTGCCAGCAGTTGGATCCCTGGGAGCTCTGGAAACACCATATATTTT	CASSWIPGSSGNTIYF
.	TRBV30	.	TRBJ1-5	TGTGCCTGGACAGAACAGGGCAATCAGCCCCAGCATTTT	CAWTEQGNQPQHF
.	TRBV6-1	.	TRBJ2-7	TGTGCCAGCAGTGAAATGAGGATCAACTCCTACGAGCAGTACTTC	CASSEMRINSYEQYF
.	TRBV7-2	TRBD2	TRBJ2-7	TGTGCCAGCAGCTTAGGAGGAAGTGAGGGCGGGGGGGCCAGCCACGAGCAGTACTTC	CASSLGGSEGGGASHEQYF
few	TRBV7-9	TRBD1	TRBJ2-7	TGTGCCAGCAGCTTTTCGACAGGGGGCTCCTACGAGCAGTACTTC	CASSFSTGGSYEQYF
.	TRBV30	.	TRBJ1-2	TGTGCCTGGACTACAAGAGGGAACTATGGCTACACCTTC	CAWTTRGNYGYTF
once	TRBV7-2	.	TRBJ1-5	TGTGCCAGCAGCTTAGGTGGGGAGGGCAATCAGCCCCAGCATTTT	CASSLGGEGNQPQHF
.	TRBV18	.	TRBJ2-5	TGTGCCAGCACCCCCCGGCTGGCGGATAGACAAGAGACCCAGTACTTC	CASTPRLADRQETQYF
.	TRBV7-9	.	TRBJ1-4	TGTGCCAGCAGCCCAAAGGGGGGGGAAGGTGATGAAAAACTGTTTTTT	CASSPKGGEGDEKLFF
.	TRBV28	.	TRBJ2-2	TGTGCCAGCAGAACCGGGACAACGAACACCGGGGAGCTGTTTTTT	CASRTGTTNTGELFF
once	TRBV5-4	.	TRBJ2-5	TGTGCCAGCAGCCAGGACAGTTCTCAAGAGACCCAGTACTTC	CASSQDSSQETQYF
.	TRBV27	TRBD2	TRBJ2-7	TGTGCCAGCAGTTTGACTAGCGAGACCTACGAGCAGTACTTC	CASSLTSETYEQYF
.	TRBV24-1	TRBD1	TRBJ2-3	TGTGCCACCAGTGATCCTGGACAGGCCCACAATTACGGCACAGATACGCAGTATTTT	CATSDPGQAHNYGTDTQYF
.	TRBV7-2	.	TRBJ2-7	TGTGCCAGCAGCTTAGCGGGACTTGGAAACTACGAGCAGTACTTC	CASSLAGLGNYEQYF
.	TRBV10-1	TRBD2	TRBJ2-1	TGCGCCATCCCAGCGGGAAGAGACAATGAGCAGTTCTTC	CAIPAGRDNEQFF
.	TRBV7-8	TRBD1	TRBJ1-2	TGTGCCAGCACCGATCGGACCACAGGGGGACGTCCTGGTAGTGGCTACACCTTC	CASTDRTTGGRPGSGYTF
.	TRBV29-1	.	TRBJ2-5	TGCAGCGTTGACCCCGGAGGGGATCGAGAGACCCAGTACTTC	CSVDPGGDRETQYF
once	TRBV4-3	TRBD2	TRBJ2-5	TGCGCCAGCAGCAAGCGGGGGATGGGGGAGACCCAGTACTTC	CASSKRGMGETQYF
.	TRBV19	.	TRBJ1-5	TGTGCCAGTAGAGACAGGACCGATCAGCCCCAGCATTTT	CASRDRTDQPQHF
.	TRBV19	.	TRBJ2-2	TGTGCCAGTAGTGTACAGGGAAAGGCCGGGGAGCTGTTTTTT	CASSVQGKAGELFF
.	TRBV10-3	TRBD1	TRBJ2-2	TGTGCCATCACCCGTCAGGACAGGGTTTCGAACACCGGGGAGCTGTTTTTT	CAITRQDRVSNTGELFF
.	TRBV15	.	TRBJ2-2	TGTGCCACCAGCCCTGGGGGGACGAACACCGGGGAGCTGTTTTTT	CATSPGGTNTGELFF
.	TRBV5-1	.	TRBJ2-5	TGCGCCAGCAGCTGGTCCCGACTCCAAGAGACCCAGTACTTC	CASSWSRLQETQYF
.	TRBV30	.	TRBJ1-1	TGTGCCTGGAGCGCCGTTTTGGGGGGGACTGAAGCTTTCTTT	CAWSAVLGGTEAFF
.	TRBV30	TRBD1	TRBJ1-5	TGTGCCTGGGGACAGGGTAATCAGCCCCAGCATTTT	CAWGQGNQPQHF
.	TRBV7-2	.	TRBJ1-4	TGTGCCAGCAGCTTACGTGGCACAACTAATGAAAAACTGTTTTTT	CASSLRGTTNEKLFF
.	TRBV5-8	.	TRBJ2-4	TGTGCCAGCAGCTGGGAGTCAGGATTCAAAAACATTCAGTACTTC	CASSWESGFKNIQYF
once	TRBV28	.	TRBJ2-3	TGTGCCAGCAGTTTCGTAGGACATCGGGGGGCGCAAGGGACAGATACGCAGTATTTT	CASSFVGHRGAQGTDTQYF
.	TRBV7-6	.	TRBJ2-5	TGTGCCAGCAGCTTAGTGGCAGGGGTCGGATCGGAGACCCAGTACTTC	CASSLVAGVGSETQYF
.	TRBV23-1	TRBD1	TRBJ1-1	TGCGCCAGCAGTCCTGAGGGGGCCAGGACTGAAGCTTTCTTT	CASSPEGARTEAFF
few	TRBV27	TRBD1	TRBJ1-3	TGTGCCAGCAGTCCCTATTCCCAGGGGGCGGGAAACACCATATATTTT	CASSPYSQGAGNTIYF
.	TRBV19	TRBD1	TRBJ2-1	TGTGCCAGTAGTACACCGGGACAGGGGGCACATGAGCAGTTCTTC	CASSTPGQGAHEQFF
.	TRBV4-2	TRBD2	TRBJ2-7	TGTGCCAGCAGCCAAGACGGGGCGGGAGGGAACGAGCAGTACTTC	CASSQDGAGGNEQYF
.	TRBV7-3	TRBD2	TRBJ2-3	TGTGCCAGCAGCTTCCTAGCGGGAGCAGATACGCAGTATTTT	CASSFLAGADTQYF
.	TRBV13	.	TRBJ2-1	TGTGCCAGCAGCTCCCCCTTCGGCCAGGCCAACCGGGGCTCCTACAATGAGCAGTTCTTC	CASSSPFGQANRGSYNEQFF
.	TRBV10-3	TRBD2	TRBJ2-5	TGTGCCATCAGTGCCAGTAGCGGGGGGGTAGAGACCCAGTACTTC	CAISASSGGVETQYF
once	TRBV7-6	TRBD2	TRBJ2-1	TGTGCCAGCAGCTTACCCTATAGCGGGAGAAGAAGGAATGAGCAGTTCTTC	CASSLPYSGRRRNEQFF
.	TRBV7-2	.	TRBJ2-3	TGTGCCAGCAGCTTTTTCCTCGGCGGCGATACGCAGTATTTT	CASSFFLGGDTQYF
once	TRBV29-1	TRBD1	TRBJ2-3	TGCAGCGTTGGCGGGACAGGTTTTAATTTT	CSVGGTGFNF
.	TRBV24-1	.	TRBJ2-7	TGTGCCACCAGTGACCCTTCGGCGGGGGCCCTCTTCGAGCAGTACTTC	CATSDPSAGALFEQYF
.	TRBV9	TRBD2	TRBJ2-1	TGTGCCAGCAGCCCTACAAGCGGGACCTACAATGAGCAGTTCTTC	CASSPTSGTYNEQFF
.	TRBV21-1	.	TRBJ2-7	TGTGCCAGCAGCAATCGGGACAGGTTACAGAGCTCCTACGAGCAGTACTTC	CASSNRDRLQSSYEQYF
.	TRBV6-2/TRBV6-3	TRBD2	TRBJ2-3	TGTGCCAGCAGTTACAGCAGTAGCGGGCGGAGGGGCACAGATACGCAGTATTTT	CASSYSSSGRRGTDTQYF
few	TRBV4-2	.	TRBJ1-5	TGTGCCAGCAGCCAAGATTTACGACAGCTAGATCAGCCCCAGCATTTT	CASSQDLRQLDQPQHF
.	TRBV18	.	TRBJ1-4	TGTGCCAGCTCAGGGGATGGGGGGAAACCTAATGAAAAACTGTTTTTT	CASSGDGGKPNEKLFF
.	TRBV7-9	.	TRBJ2-3	TGTGCCAGCAGCTCCCCTCTGGACAGTAGCACAGATACGCAGTATTTT	CASSSPLDSSTDTQYF
.	TRBV27	.	TRBJ1-4	TGTGCCAGCAGTGCGCGGGCAGGACCTACCAATGAAAAACTGTTTTTT	CASSARAGPTNEKLFF
.	TRBV19	.	TRBJ1-2	TGTGCCAGTAGTCTCGACAGTCTCCCGTCTATGGCTGCCACCTTC	CASSLDSLPSMAATF
.	TRBV18	.	TRBJ2-5	TGTGCCAGCTCACCTGGGCAGAGACAAGAGACCCAGTACTTC	CASSPGQRQETQYF
.	TRBV18	TRBD1	TRBJ1-2	TGTGCCAGCTCGCATGGACAGGGGGAGGGCTACACCTTC	CASSHGQGEGYTF
.	TRBV7-2	.	TRBJ2-5	TGTGCCAGCAGCCGGGGAGGGGGAGAGACCCAGTACTTC	CASSRGGGETQYF